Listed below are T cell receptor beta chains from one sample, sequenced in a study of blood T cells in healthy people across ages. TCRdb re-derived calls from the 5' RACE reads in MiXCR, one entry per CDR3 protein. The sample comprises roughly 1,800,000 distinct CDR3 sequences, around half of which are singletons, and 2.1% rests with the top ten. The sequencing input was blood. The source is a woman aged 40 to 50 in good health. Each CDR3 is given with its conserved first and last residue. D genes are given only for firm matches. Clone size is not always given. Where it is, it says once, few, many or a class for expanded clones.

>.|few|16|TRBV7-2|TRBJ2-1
TGTGCCAGCAGCTTAGAAGGCCGGGGACCCTACAATGAGCAGTTCTTC
CASSLEGRGPYNEQFF
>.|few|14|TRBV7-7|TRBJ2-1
TGTGCTAGCAGCTTAAATCGACTAGACCATGAGCAGTTCTTC
CASSLNRLDHEQFF
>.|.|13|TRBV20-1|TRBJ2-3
TGCAGTGCCATATACTCGGGCACAGATACGCAGTATTTT
CSAIYSGTDTQYF
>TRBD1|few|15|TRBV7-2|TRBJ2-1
TGTGCCAGCAGCTTTAGGTCAGGGGGTGGGATTGAGCAGTTCTTC
CASSFRSGGGIEQFF
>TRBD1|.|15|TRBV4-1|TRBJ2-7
TGCGCCAGCAGCCTACGGACAGGGGGCCACTACGAGCAGTACTTC
CASSLRTGGHYEQYF
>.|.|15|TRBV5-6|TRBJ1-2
TGTGCCAGCAGCTTGGCCATTGGGGGATCCTATGGCTACACCTTC
CASSLAIGGSYGYTF
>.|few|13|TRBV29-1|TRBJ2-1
TGCAGCGTTGAAAAAGTTGTGATGGGTGAGCAGTTCTTC
CSVEKVVMGEQFF
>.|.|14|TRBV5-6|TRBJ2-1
TGTGCCAGCAGCATTGGGTCCAGACTGAGGGAGCAGTTCTTC
CASSIGSRLREQFF
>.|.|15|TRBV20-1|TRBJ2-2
TGCAGTGCTAGAGAGGGGGTATCGGGCACCGGGGAGCTGTTTTTT
CSAREGVSGTGELFF
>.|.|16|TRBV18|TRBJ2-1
TGTGCCAGCTCACCACCGGGGGACACTGTTATGGGTGAGCAGTTCTTC
CASSPPGDTVMGEQFF
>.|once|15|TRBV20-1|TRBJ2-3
TGCAGTGCTAGAGATGCCCAGCAAGGCACAGATACGCAGTATTTT
CSARDAQQGTDTQYF